This TCR beta chain was obtained from a study of vaccination and CD4 T cells after COVID-19. Remarks on this clonotype: The target antigen is unknown.

The treatment denotes: roughly 11-day PBMC culture with coronavirus spike peptide pools or control peptides (ViraFEST assay). Sequencing of DNA taken from cultured CD4+ T cells relied on the Oncomine TCR Beta short-read assay. TCRdb independently ran MiXCR on the PCR reads; one entry per CDR3 protein. The sample has more than 1,500 distinct CDR3 sequences, around 79% seen once. Sequencing used CD4+ T cells from blood, cultured in vitro, obtained after SARS-CoV-2 vaccination. The clonotype comes from a human donor who had recovered from COVID-19.

The CDR3 region is CATQDSWGNQETQYF. The DNA for the CDR3 is TGTGCCACCCAAGACTCATGGGGGAACCAAGAGACCCAGTACTTC. The chain recombines TRBV24-1 with TRBJ2-5; D assignment may be TRBD1 or TRBD2 (5 bases each). In germline, CDR1 is KGHDR, CDR2 SFDVKD. The CDR3 totals 15 residues. V was cut by 9 bases and J by 0 bases, with 16 bases left in between.